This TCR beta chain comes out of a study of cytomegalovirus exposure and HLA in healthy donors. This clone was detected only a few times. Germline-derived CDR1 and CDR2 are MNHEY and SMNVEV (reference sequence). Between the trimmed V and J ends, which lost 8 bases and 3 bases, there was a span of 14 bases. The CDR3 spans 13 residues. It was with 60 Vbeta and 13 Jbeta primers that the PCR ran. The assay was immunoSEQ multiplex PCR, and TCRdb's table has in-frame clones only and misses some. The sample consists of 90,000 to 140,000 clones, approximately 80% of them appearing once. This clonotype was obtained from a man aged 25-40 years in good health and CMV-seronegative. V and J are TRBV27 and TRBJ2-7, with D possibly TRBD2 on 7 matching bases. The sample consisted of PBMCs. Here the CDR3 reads CASRAGDNYEQYF. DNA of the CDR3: TGTGCCAGCCGCGCGGGGGACAACTACGAGCAGTACTTC.